The clone carrying this T cell receptor beta chain showed up just a few times. Its specificity is unknown. This CDR3 is 15 amino acids long. Germline CDR1 reads SGHNT; CDR2 reads YYREEE (reference sequence). Trimming removed 5 bases from V and 8 bases from J; junction bases left unmatched: 12. TCRdb reanalysed the 5' RACE reads using MiXCR and keeps one entry per CDR3 protein. The sample has more than 450,000 distinct CDR3 sequences; roughly 22% are singletons. The data were obtained in a study of T cells after yellow fever vaccination. The study's findings and limits: Few clonotypes appeared in both CD4 and CD8 compartments. A weaker secondary response peaked on day 5, the primary on day 15. At around 95% for CD4 and 70% to 90% for CD8, most primary-vaccination clones showed up again after the booster.

The TCR originated in a young man who received the YFV17D yellow fever vaccine. The chain carries TRBV5-4 and TRBJ2-1, with TRBD2 matching 8 bases. This sample comprised PBMCs, obtained roughly 20 days after the first yellow fever vaccination. CDR3 protein: CASSPTSGPGDEQFF. The CDR3 DNA reads TGTGCCAGCAGTCCCACTAGCGGCCCGGGGGATGAGCAGTTCTTC. The whole variable domain, filled in from reference TRBV5-4 and TRBJ2-1, reads ETGVTQSPTHLIKTRGQQVTLRCSSQSGHNTVSWYQQALGQGPQFIFQYYREEENGRGNFPPRFSGLQFPNYSSELNVNALELDDSALYLCASSPTSGPGDEQFFGPGTRLTVL.